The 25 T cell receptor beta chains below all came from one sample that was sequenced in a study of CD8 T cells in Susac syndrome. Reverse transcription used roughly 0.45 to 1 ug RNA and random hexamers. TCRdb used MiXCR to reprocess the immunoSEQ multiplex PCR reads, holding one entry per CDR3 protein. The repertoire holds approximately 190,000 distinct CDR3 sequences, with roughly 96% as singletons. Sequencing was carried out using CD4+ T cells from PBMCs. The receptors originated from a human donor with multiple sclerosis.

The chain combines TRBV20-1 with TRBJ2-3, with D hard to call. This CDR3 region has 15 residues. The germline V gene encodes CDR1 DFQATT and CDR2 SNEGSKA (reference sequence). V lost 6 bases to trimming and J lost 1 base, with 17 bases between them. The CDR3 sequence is CSASQTPTGTDTQYF. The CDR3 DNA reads TGCAGTGCCAGCCAGACTCCCACGGGCACAGATACGCAGTATTTT.

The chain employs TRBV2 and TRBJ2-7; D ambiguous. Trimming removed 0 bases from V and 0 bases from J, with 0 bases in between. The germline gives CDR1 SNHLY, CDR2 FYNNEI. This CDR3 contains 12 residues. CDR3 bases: TGTGCCAGCAGTGAAGCCTCCTACGAGCAGTACTTC. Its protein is CASSEASYEQYF.

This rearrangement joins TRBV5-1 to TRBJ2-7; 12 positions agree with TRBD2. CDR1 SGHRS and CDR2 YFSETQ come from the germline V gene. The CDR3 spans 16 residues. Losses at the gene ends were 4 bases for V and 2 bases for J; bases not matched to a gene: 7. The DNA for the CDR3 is TGCGCCAGCAGCCGGACTAGCGGGATGTCCCCCTACGAGCAGTACTTC. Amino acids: CASSRTSGMSPYEQYF. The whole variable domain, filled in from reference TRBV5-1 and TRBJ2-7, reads KAGVTQTPRYLIKTRGQQVTLSCSPISGHRSVSWYQQTPGQGLQFLFEYFSETQRNKGNFPGRFSGRQFSNSRSEMNVSTLELGDSALYLCASSRTSGMSPYEQYFGPGTRLTVT.

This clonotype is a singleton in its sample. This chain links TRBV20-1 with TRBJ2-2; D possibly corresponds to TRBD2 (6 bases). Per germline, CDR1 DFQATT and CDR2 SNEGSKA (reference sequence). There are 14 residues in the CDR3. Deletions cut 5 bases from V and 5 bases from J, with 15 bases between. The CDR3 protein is CSAVGSLRTGELFF. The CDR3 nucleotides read TGCAGTGCTGTCGGGAGCCTGAGAACCGGGGAGCTGTTTTTT.

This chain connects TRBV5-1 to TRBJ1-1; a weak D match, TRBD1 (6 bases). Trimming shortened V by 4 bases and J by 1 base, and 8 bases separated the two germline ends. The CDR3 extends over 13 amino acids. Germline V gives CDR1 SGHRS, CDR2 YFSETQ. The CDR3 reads CASSADRNTEAFF. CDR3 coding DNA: TGCGCCAGCAGCGCGGACAGGAACACTGAAGCTTTCTTT. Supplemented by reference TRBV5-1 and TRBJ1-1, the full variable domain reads KAGVTQTPRYLIKTRGQQVTLSCSPISGHRSVSWYQQTPGQGLQFLFEYFSETQRNKGNFPGRFSGRQFSNSRSEMNVSTLELGDSALYLCASSADRNTEAFFGQGTRLTVV.

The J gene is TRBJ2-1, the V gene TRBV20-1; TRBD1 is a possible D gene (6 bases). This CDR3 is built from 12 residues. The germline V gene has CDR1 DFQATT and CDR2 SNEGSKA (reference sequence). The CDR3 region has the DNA TGCAGCACAAACAGGGAATACAATGAGCAGTTCTTC. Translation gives CSTNREYNEQFF.

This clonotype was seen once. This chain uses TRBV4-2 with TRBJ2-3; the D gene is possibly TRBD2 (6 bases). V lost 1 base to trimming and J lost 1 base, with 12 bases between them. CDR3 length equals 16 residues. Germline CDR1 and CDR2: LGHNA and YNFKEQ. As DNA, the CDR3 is TGTGCCAGCAGCCAAGGGGCGGCGGGGCGCACAGATACGCAGTATTTT. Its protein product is CASSQGAAGRTDTQYF.

CDR3 coding DNA: TGTGCCTGGAGGGATGCTAGCGCAAATGAGCAGTTCTTC. Encoded protein: CAWRDASANEQFF. The rearrangement links TRBV30 to TRBJ2-1, with D perhaps TRBD2 (6 bases). Trimming pared 3 bases from V and 7 bases from J, leaving 13 bases between. The V gene's germline CDR1 is GTSNPN and CDR2 SVGIG (reference sequence). CDR3 size: 13 residues.

The CDR3 loop is CATSYTGELFF. CDR3 nucleotides: TGTGCCACCAGCTACACCGGGGAGCTGTTTTTT. The chain links TRBV24-1 to TRBJ2-2, with D unresolved. Germline-derived CDR1 and CDR2 are KGHDR and SFDVKD. V lost 7 bases and J lost 3, with 2 bases in between. There are 11 residues in the CDR3.

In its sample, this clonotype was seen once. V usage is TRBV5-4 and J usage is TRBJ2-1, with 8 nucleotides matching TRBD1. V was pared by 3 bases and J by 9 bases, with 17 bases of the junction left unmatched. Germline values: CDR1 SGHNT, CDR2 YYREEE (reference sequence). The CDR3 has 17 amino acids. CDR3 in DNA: TGTGCCAGCAGCTCCGCCGGGCAGCAGGGGGCGCGGGGTGAGCAGTTCTTC. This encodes CASSSAGQQGARGEQFF.

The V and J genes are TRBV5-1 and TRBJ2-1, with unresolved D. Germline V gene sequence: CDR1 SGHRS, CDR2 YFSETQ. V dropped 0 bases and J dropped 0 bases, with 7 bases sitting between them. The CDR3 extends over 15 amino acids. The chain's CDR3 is CASSLDFSSYNEQFF. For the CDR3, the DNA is TGCGCCAGCAGCTTGGACTTTAGCTCCTACAATGAGCAGTTCTTC.

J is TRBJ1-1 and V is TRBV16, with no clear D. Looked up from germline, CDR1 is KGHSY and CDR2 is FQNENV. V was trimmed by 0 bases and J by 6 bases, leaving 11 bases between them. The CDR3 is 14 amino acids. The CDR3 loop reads CASSQSAGNPEAFF. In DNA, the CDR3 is TGTGCCAGCAGCCAATCCGCGGGCAACCCTGAAGCTTTCTTT.

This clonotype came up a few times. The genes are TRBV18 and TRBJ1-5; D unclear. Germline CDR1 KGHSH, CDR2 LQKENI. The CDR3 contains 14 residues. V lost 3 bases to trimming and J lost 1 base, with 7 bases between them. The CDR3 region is CASSPRGSNQPQHF. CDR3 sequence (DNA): TGTGCCAGCTCACCGCGGGGAAGCAATCAGCCCCAGCATTTT.

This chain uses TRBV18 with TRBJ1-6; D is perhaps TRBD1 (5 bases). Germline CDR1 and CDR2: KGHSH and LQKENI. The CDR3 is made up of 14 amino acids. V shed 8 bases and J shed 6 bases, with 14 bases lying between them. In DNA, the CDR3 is TGTGCCAGCGCCGACAGCCGACTTAATTCACCCCTCCACTTT. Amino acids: CASADSRLNSPLHF.

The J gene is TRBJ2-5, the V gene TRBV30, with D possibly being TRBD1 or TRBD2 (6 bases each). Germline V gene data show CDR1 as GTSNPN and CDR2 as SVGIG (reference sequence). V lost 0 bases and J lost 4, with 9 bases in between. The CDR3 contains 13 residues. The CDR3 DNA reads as TGTGCCTGGAGTGTCGGGGGCGGAGAGACCCAGTACTTC. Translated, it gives CAWSVGGGETQYF.

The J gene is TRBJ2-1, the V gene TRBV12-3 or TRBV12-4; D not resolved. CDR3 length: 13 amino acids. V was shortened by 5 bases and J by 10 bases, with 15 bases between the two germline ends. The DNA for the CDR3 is TGTGCCAGCAGTCGCATGACCTTTGGGGAGCAGTTCTTC. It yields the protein CASSRMTFGEQFF.

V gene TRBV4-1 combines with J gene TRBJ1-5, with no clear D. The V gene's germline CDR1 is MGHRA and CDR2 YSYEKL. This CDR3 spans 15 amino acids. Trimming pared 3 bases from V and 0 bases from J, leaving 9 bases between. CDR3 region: CASSHAPTSNQPQHF. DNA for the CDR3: TGCGCCAGCAGCCATGCACCGACTAGCAATCAGCCCCAGCATTTT.

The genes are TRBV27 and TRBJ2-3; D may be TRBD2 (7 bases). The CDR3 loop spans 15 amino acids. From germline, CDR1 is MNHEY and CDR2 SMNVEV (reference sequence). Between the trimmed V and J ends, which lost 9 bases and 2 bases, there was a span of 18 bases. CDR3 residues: CASTSAGADTDTQYF. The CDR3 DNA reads TGTGCCAGTACTTCCGCGGGGGCGGACACAGATACGCAGTATTTT.

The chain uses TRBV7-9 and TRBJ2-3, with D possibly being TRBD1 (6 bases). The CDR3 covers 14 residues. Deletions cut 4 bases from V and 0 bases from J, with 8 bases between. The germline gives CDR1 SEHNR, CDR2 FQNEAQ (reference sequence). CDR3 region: CASSSDRSTDTQYF. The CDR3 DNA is TGTGCCAGCAGCTCGGACAGAAGCACAGATACGCAGTATTTT. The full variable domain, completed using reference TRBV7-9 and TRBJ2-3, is DTGVSQNPRHKITKRGQNVTFRCDPISEHNRLYWYRQTLGQGPEFLTYFQNEAQLEKSRLLSDRFSAERPKGSFSTLEIQRTEQGDSAMYLCASSSDRSTDTQYFGPGTRLTVL.

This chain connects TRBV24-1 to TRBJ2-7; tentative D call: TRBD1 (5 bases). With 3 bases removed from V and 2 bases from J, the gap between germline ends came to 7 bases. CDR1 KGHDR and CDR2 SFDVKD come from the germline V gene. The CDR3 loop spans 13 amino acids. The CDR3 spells CATSDPTAYEQYF. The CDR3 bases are TGTGCCACCAGTGATCCGACAGCCTACGAGCAGTACTTC.

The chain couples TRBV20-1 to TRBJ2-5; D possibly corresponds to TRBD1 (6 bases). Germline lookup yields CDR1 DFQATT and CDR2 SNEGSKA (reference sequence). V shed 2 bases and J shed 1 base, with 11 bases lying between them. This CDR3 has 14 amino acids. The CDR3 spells CSARPRTAQETQYF. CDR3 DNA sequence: TGCAGTGCTAGACCTCGGACAGCCCAAGAGACCCAGTACTTC.

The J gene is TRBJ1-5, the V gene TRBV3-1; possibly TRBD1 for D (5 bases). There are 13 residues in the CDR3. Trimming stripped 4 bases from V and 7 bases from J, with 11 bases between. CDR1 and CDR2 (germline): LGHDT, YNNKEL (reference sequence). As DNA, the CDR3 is TGTGCCAGCAGCCTCGATAGGGGCCAGCCCCAGCATTTT. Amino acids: CASSLDRGQPQHF.

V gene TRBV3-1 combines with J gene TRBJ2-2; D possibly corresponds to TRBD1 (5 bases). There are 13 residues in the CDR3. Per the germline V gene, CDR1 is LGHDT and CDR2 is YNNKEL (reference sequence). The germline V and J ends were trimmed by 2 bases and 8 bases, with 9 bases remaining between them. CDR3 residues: CASSQTRQGELFF. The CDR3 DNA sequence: TGTGCCAGCAGCCAAACCCGACAGGGGGAGCTGTTTTTT. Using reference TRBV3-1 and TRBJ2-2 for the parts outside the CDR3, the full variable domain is DTAVSQTPKYLVTQMGNDKSIKCEQNLGHDTMYWYKQDSKKFLKIMFSYNNKELIINETVPNRFSPKSPDKAHLNLHINSLELGDSAVYFCASSQTRQGELFFGEGSRLTVL.

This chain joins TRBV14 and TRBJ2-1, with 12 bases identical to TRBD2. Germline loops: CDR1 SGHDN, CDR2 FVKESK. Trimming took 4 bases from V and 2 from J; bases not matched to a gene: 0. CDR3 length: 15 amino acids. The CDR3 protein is CASSPSGRAYNEQFF. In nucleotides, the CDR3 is TGTGCCAGCAGCCCTAGCGGGAGGGCCTACAATGAGCAGTTCTTC.

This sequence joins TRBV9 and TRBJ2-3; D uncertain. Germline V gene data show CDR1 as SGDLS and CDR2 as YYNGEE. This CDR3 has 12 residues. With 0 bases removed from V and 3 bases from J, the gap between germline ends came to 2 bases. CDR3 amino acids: CASSVATDTQYF. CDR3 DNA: TGTGCCAGCAGCGTAGCAACAGATACGCAGTATTTT. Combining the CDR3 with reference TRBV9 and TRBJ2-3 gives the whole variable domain DSGVTQTPKHLITATGQRVTLRCSPRSGDLSVYWYQQSLDQGLQFLIQYYNGEERAKGNILERFSAQQFPDLHSELNLSSLELGDSALYFCASSVATDTQYFGPGTRLTVL.